Detailed here is one T cell receptor beta chain. Its matching antigen is unknown. A read error may produce the germline difference seen at one junction end. This record comes from a study of tumor-infiltrating lymphocytes in primary liver carcinoma. TCR beta cDNA was made from 450 to 500 ng total RNA with a constant-region primer. Libraries covering TCR beta were generated through three nested multiplex PCR rounds (using a slightly modified ARM-PCR). Researchers ran the first two PCR rounds for ten to eleven cycles each with TRBV1-TRBV30 forward primers and a C-beta reverse primer. TCRdb called the multiplex PCR reads again in MiXCR, with one record for every CDR3 protein. The sample includes 90,000 to 150,000 distinct CDR3 sequences, roughly three fifths of them seen just once. Study results and caveats: There were only about 8-25% of top clones found in all five tumor regions.

From unsorted bulk tissue weighing about 18-30 mg, DNA and RNA were co-extracted. Sampling of each tumor involved five separate regions. Germline CDR1 is SGHAT and CDR2 is FQNNGV. The CDR3 is 18 amino acids. Sample: liver tumor tissue from sampling region 1. The subset denotes: tumor region T1, superior pole. The receptor comes from an older woman with primary liver carcinoma and hepatitis B virus infection. The chain carries TRBV11-2 and TRBJ2-3; TRBD2 matches 14 bases. In DNA, the CDR3 is TGTGCCTGCACCACGGGGACTAGCGGGAGAGGGAGCATAGATACGCAGTATTTT. This gives the protein CACTTGTSGRGSIDTQYF.